These T cell receptor beta chains were read from a single sample in a study of neoadjuvant nivolumab and ipilimumab in lung cancer. Libraries were prepared by immunoSEQ multiplex PCR; TCRdb keeps only in-frame clonotypes and omits some of them. The data hold fewer than 25,000 clones, with about four fifths observed a single time. This specimen was peripheral blood, taken before neoadjuvant nivolumab, alone or with ipilimumab. The receptors originated from an adult with non-small cell lung cancer. Each CDR3 is given with its conserved first and last residue. D genes are given only for firm matches. Some rows have no size entry. The others give once, few or many, or a class for an expanded clone.

v_call: TRBV7-8; clone_size: .; d_call: .; j_call: TRBJ2-1; cdr3_nt: TGTGCCAGCAGCTTAACCCCCCTAGGATCGTTCTTC; cdr3_aa: CASSLTPLGSFF
v_call: TRBV5-5; clone_size: few; d_call: .; j_call: TRBJ2-7; cdr3_nt: TGTGCCAGCAGCCTAGGTGGGGGCTCCTACGAGCAGTACTTC; cdr3_aa: CASSLGGGSYEQYF
v_call: TRBV28; clone_size: .; d_call: .; j_call: TRBJ1-3; cdr3_nt: TGTGCCAGCAGTTTGGTCAGGATCTCTGGAAACACCATATATTTT; cdr3_aa: CASSLVRISGNTIYF
v_call: TRBV6-6; clone_size: .; d_call: .; j_call: TRBJ2-5; cdr3_nt: TGTGCCAGCAGATGGGGCGGACAAGAGACCCAGTACTTC; cdr3_aa: CASRWGGQETQYF
v_call: TRBV4-2; clone_size: .; d_call: TRBD2; j_call: TRBJ2-5; cdr3_nt: TGTGCCAGCAGCCAAGGTATCGGACTAGCGGGAGGTCGAGGGGAGACCCAGTACTTC; cdr3_aa: CASSQGIGLAGGRGETQYF
v_call: TRBV2; clone_size: .; d_call: TRBD2; j_call: TRBJ2-1; cdr3_nt: TGTGCCAGCAAAGCGGGGGAGACACCCTACAATGAGCAGTTCTTC; cdr3_aa: CASKAGETPYNEQFF
v_call: TRBV4-2; clone_size: .; d_call: .; j_call: TRBJ1-1; cdr3_nt: TGTGCCAGCAGCCAAGAAGGGGTAACGGGGGCCTTCGCTTTCTTT; cdr3_aa: CASSQEGVTGAFAFF
v_call: TRBV27; clone_size: few; d_call: TRBD2; j_call: TRBJ2-1; cdr3_nt: TGTGCCAGCAGGGGGAGGGCCGACCATGAGCAGTTCTTC; cdr3_aa: CASRGRADHEQFF
v_call: TRBV11-2; clone_size: .; d_call: .; j_call: TRBJ2-1; cdr3_nt: TGTGCCAGCAGCTCTGACTTGCGGCCGAGCTCCTACAATGAGCAGTTCTTC; cdr3_aa: CASSSDLRPSSYNEQFF
v_call: TRBV6-6; clone_size: .; d_call: .; j_call: TRBJ2-7; cdr3_nt: TGTGCCAGCAGTCCGACAACAGGTCGCGAGCAGTACTTC; cdr3_aa: CASSPTTGREQYF
v_call: TRBV11-2; clone_size: .; d_call: .; j_call: TRBJ1-2; cdr3_nt: TGTGCCAGCAGCCCTCAGCGGGCGGGCTATGGCTACACCTTC; cdr3_aa: CASSPQRAGYGYTF
v_call: TRBV18; clone_size: .; d_call: TRBD1; j_call: TRBJ2-7; cdr3_nt: TGTGCCAGCTCACCACCCCCCAGGGGGCACTACGAGCAGTACTTC; cdr3_aa: CASSPPPRGHYEQYF
v_call: TRBV5-5; clone_size: few; d_call: .; j_call: TRBJ2-1; cdr3_nt: TGTGCCAGCAGGGAGGGAACTAGCTCGGTCGATGAGCAGTTCTTC; cdr3_aa: CASREGTSSVDEQFF
v_call: TRBV11-3; clone_size: once; d_call: .; j_call: TRBJ2-5; cdr3_nt: TGTGCCAGCAGCCCCGGACAGATGGCGGAGACCCAGTACTTC; cdr3_aa: CASSPGQMAETQYF
v_call: TRBV10-2; clone_size: .; d_call: TRBD1; j_call: TRBJ2-1; cdr3_nt: TGCGCCAGCAGTGAAGGGACAGGGTTATACAATGAGCAGTTCTTC; cdr3_aa: CASSEGTGLYNEQFF
v_call: TRBV11-1; clone_size: once; d_call: .; j_call: TRBJ2-7; cdr3_nt: TGTGCCAGCAGCTTAGACTTCCACGAGCAGTACTTC; cdr3_aa: CASSLDFHEQYF
v_call: TRBV6-1; clone_size: .; d_call: TRBD2; j_call: TRBJ2-2; cdr3_nt: TGTGCCAGCAAGGGGAGGGCCTTAGGAACCGGGGAGCTGTTTTTT; cdr3_aa: CASKGRALGTGELFF
v_call: TRBV7-9; clone_size: .; d_call: .; j_call: TRBJ1-3; cdr3_nt: TGTGCCAGCAGCCAGGCAGGGAGTGGAAACACCATATATTTT; cdr3_aa: CASSQAGSGNTIYF
v_call: TRBV28; clone_size: few; d_call: .; j_call: TRBJ1-5; cdr3_nt: TGTGCCAGCAGTACTACTAATCAGCCCCAGCATTTT; cdr3_aa: CASSTTNQPQHF
v_call: TRBV29-1; clone_size: .; d_call: .; j_call: TRBJ1-2; cdr3_nt: TGCAGCGTTGAACGGTTTTCGGGCTATGGCTACACCTTC; cdr3_aa: CSVERFSGYGYTF
v_call: TRBV5-1; clone_size: .; d_call: .; j_call: TRBJ2-1; cdr3_nt: TGCGCCAGCAGCCCGGACGGGTACAATGAGCAGTTCTTC; cdr3_aa: CASSPDGYNEQFF
v_call: TRBV7-9; clone_size: .; d_call: .; j_call: TRBJ1-5; cdr3_nt: TGTGCCAGCAGTCACGGACGGACAGTAAATCAGCCCCAGCATTTT; cdr3_aa: CASSHGRTVNQPQHF
v_call: TRBV7-2; clone_size: .; d_call: .; j_call: TRBJ1-5; cdr3_nt: TGTGCCAGCAGTCTCGGACCGCCGGGCAATCAGCCCCAGCATTTT; cdr3_aa: CASSLGPPGNQPQHF
v_call: TRBV7-9; clone_size: .; d_call: .; j_call: TRBJ1-5; cdr3_nt: TGTGCCAGCAGCCCAGGGGAGTCAGCCCAGCATTTT; cdr3_aa: CASSPGESAQHF
v_call: TRBV30; clone_size: .; d_call: .; j_call: TRBJ2-7; cdr3_nt: TGTGCCTGGAGTGAAGGGGCCGAGCAGTACTTC; cdr3_aa: CAWSEGAEQYF
v_call: TRBV29-1; clone_size: .; d_call: .; j_call: TRBJ1-1; cdr3_nt: TGCAGCGTTGAAAGGAGTCCCCAAGCTTTCTTT; cdr3_aa: CSVERSPQAFF
v_call: TRBV6-6; clone_size: .; d_call: .; j_call: TRBJ2-3; cdr3_nt: TGTGCCAGCAGTTACTCGGAACCCTTCACAGATACGCAGTATTTT; cdr3_aa: CASSYSEPFTDTQYF
v_call: TRBV2; clone_size: .; d_call: .; j_call: TRBJ2-7; cdr3_nt: TGTGCCAGCAGGTGGGAGGCGGGCGAGCAGTACTTC; cdr3_aa: CASRWEAGEQYF
v_call: TRBV5-5; clone_size: .; d_call: TRBD1; j_call: TRBJ2-7; cdr3_nt: TGTGCCAGCAGCTCCCCGGGACAGGGGGTGTACGAGCAGTACTTC; cdr3_aa: CASSSPGQGVYEQYF
v_call: TRBV6-5; clone_size: .; d_call: .; j_call: TRBJ2-2; cdr3_nt: TGTGCCAGCAGTTCCGGGCCCTTCACCGGGGAGCTGTTTTTT; cdr3_aa: CASSSGPFTGELFF
v_call: TRBV18; clone_size: .; d_call: .; j_call: TRBJ1-1; cdr3_nt: TGTGCCAGCTCACCTGAAAGGACAGCGAACACTGAAGCTTTCTTT; cdr3_aa: CASSPERTANTEAFF
v_call: TRBV7-3; clone_size: .; d_call: TRBD1; j_call: TRBJ1-1; cdr3_nt: TGTGCCAGCAGCTCGCAGACAGGGAGCACTGAAGCTTTCTTT; cdr3_aa: CASSSQTGSTEAFF
v_call: TRBV18; clone_size: once; d_call: .; j_call: TRBJ2-5; cdr3_nt: TGTGCCAGCTCACTTTCTAGAGGGGAGACCCAGTACTTC; cdr3_aa: CASSLSRGETQYF
v_call: TRBV7-2; clone_size: .; d_call: .; j_call: TRBJ1-2; cdr3_nt: TGTGCCAGCAGCTTAAGCGAAGTTTTGGGCGGCTACACCTTC; cdr3_aa: CASSLSEVLGGYTF
v_call: TRBV7-9; clone_size: once; d_call: TRBD2; j_call: TRBJ2-3; cdr3_nt: TGTGCCAGCAGCTTCAATAGCGGGGGAGATACGCAGTATTTT; cdr3_aa: CASSFNSGGDTQYF
v_call: TRBV5-5; clone_size: once; d_call: .; j_call: TRBJ2-3; cdr3_nt: TGTGCCAGCAGCTCGTCCACCTTCGTAGATACGCAGTATTTT; cdr3_aa: CASSSSTFVDTQYF
v_call: TRBV4-3; clone_size: .; d_call: .; j_call: TRBJ1-3; cdr3_nt: TGCGCCAGCAGCCAAGATGGCTTTGGAAACACCATATATTTT; cdr3_aa: CASSQDGFGNTIYF
v_call: TRBV4-3; clone_size: .; d_call: .; j_call: TRBJ1-1; cdr3_nt: TGCGCCAGCAGCCAGTTCTGGGCAGGGAACACTGAAGCTTTCTTT; cdr3_aa: CASSQFWAGNTEAFF
v_call: TRBV29-1; clone_size: .; d_call: .; j_call: TRBJ1-3; cdr3_nt: TGCAGCGTTGCGGAGACATCCGGAAACACCATATATTTT; cdr3_aa: CSVAETSGNTIYF